These 30 T cell receptor beta chains were all obtained from the same sample, sequenced in a study of blood T cell repertoires in COVID-19. Sequencing was performed with immunoSEQ multiplex PCR; in TCRdb, only in-frame clones are kept and a portion is missing. The sample records about 120,000 clones, approximately 71% being singletons. Material: peripheral blood. The source is a human donor in a cohort sampled during active COVID-19.

V and J are TRBV27 and TRBJ1-5; D gene ambiguous. The CDR3 loop spans 13 amino acids. The V end was cut by 2 bases, the J end by 9 bases, with 11 bases between. Germline V gene data show CDR1 as MNHEY and CDR2 as SMNVEV (reference sequence). CDR3 coding DNA: TGTGCCAGCAGTTTAACCGTCCGGGGGCCCCAGCATTTT. Amino acids: CASSLTVRGPQHF.

The chain is built from TRBV6-6 and TRBJ2-2; D perhaps matches TRBD2 (5 bases). The CDR3 spans 13 residues. V lost 6 bases and J lost 2, with 7 bases in between. The V gene's germline CDR1 is MNHNY and CDR2 SVGAGI (reference sequence). In nucleotides, the CDR3 is TGTGCCAGCAGCCGACTAAACACCGGGGAGCTGTTTTTT. It yields the protein CASSRLNTGELFF.

This clone has more than one count but fewer than ten. The chain carries TRBV6-2 or TRBV6-3 and TRBJ2-7, with TRBD2 matching over 10 bases. CDR3 length: 15 residues. V lost 6 bases to trimming and J lost 2 bases; unmatched junction nucleotides: 7. Germline-derived CDR1 and CDR2 are MNHEY and SVGEGT. The CDR3 DNA reads as TGTGCCAGCAGCCCCTTAGCGGGAGGCCCCTACGAGCAGTACTTC. Amino acids: CASSPLAGGPYEQYF.

V and J are TRBV5-1 and TRBJ2-7; 12 nucleotides agree with TRBD2. Germline CDR1 is SGHRS and CDR2 is YFSETQ. CDR3 length: 17 amino acids. V lost 4 bases and J lost 2; bases outside the gene matches: 10. CDR3 loop: CASSEGLAGGYPYEQYF. CDR3 DNA: TGCGCCAGCAGCGAGGGACTAGCGGGCGGGTACCCCTACGAGCAGTACTTC.

V is TRBV6-6 and J is TRBJ2-7; the D is unclear. CDR1 is MNHNY, CDR2 SVGAGI, per germline (reference sequence). The CDR3 length is 13 residues. The ends were cut back, 1 base at V and 2 bases at J, with 6 bases in the middle. The CDR3 sequence: CASSYFPPYEQYF. The CDR3 nucleotides read TGTGCCAGCAGTTACTTCCCTCCCTACGAGCAGTACTTC.

The sample holds a few counts of this clone. This rearrangement joins TRBV7-9 to TRBJ1-2, with TRBD1 identical over 10 bases. With V trimmed by 1 base and J by 5 bases, 7 bases remained unmatched. Germline V gene data show CDR1 as SEHNR and CDR2 as FQNEAQ (reference sequence). There are 16 residues in the CDR3. The CDR3, as DNA: TGTGCCAGCAGCTTAGAAGGGACAGGGGTCTGGTATGGCTACACCTTC. It specifies CASSLEGTGVWYGYTF.

The chain is built from TRBV12-3 or TRBV12-4 and TRBJ2-7; D may be TRBD2 (5 bases). This CDR3 has 13 amino acids. The V end lost 6 bases, the J end lost 4 bases, and 13 bases lay between the germline ends. CDR3 amino acids: CASSPGRDYEQYF. In DNA form, the CDR3 reads TGTGCCAGCAGCCCTGGACGGGATTACGAGCAGTACTTC.

The V gene is TRBV5-1, the J gene TRBJ2-7; 8 bases match TRBD1. The ends lost 0 bases at V and 2 bases at J; junction bases unmatched: 10. Germline V CDR1 and CDR2: SGHRS, YFSETQ. The CDR3 contains 17 residues. CDR3 nucleotide sequence: TGCGCCAGCAGCTTGGACTCTTTGGGGACAGGAGCCTACGAGCAGTACTTC. It is translated as CASSLDSLGTGAYEQYF. Looking up the rest from reference TRBV5-1 and TRBJ2-7 gives the full variable domain: KAGVTQTPRYLIKTRGQQVTLSCSPISGHRSVSWYQQTPGQGLQFLFEYFSETQRNKGNFPGRFSGRQFSNSRSEMNVSTLELGDSALYLCASSLDSLGTGAYEQYFGPGTRLTVT.

This clone was seen a few times. The DNA for the CDR3 is TGTGCCAGTAGTGTTGGACAGGGTGGCGAGCAGTACTTC. Protein sequence: CASSVGQGGEQYF. V usage is TRBV19 and J usage is TRBJ2-7; 8 positions agree with TRBD1. CDR1 and CDR2 (germline): LNHDA, SQIVND (reference sequence). The CDR3 extends over 13 amino acids. V lost 5 bases, J lost 6 bases, and 6 bases stayed unmatched.

V usage is TRBV7-6 and J usage is TRBJ1-5; TRBD1 matches 7 bases. Germline CDR1 reads SGHVS; CDR2 reads FNYEAQ. The CDR3 totals 16 residues. After removal of 5 bases from V and 2 bases from J, the junction contained 9 bases not matched to a gene. The CDR3 nucleotides are TGTGCCAGCAGCCCGACCCCTGACAGGGGCAATCAGCCCCAGCATTTT. Translation gives CASSPTPDRGNQPQHF.

CDR3 coding DNA: TGTGCCAGCAGTTCACGGACAGGGTACGTAGAAGCTTTCTTT. It specifies CASSSRTGYVEAFF. The chain joins TRBV6-5 to TRBJ1-1; 8 positions match TRBD1. V dropped 4 bases and J dropped 8; count of bases not matched to a gene: 9. Germline V gives CDR1 MNHEY, CDR2 SVGAGI. CDR3 length: 14 amino acids.

The V call is TRBV7-2, the J call TRBJ2-7; possibly TRBD2 for D (6 bases). Germline V gives CDR1 SGHTA, CDR2 FQGNSA. Between the trimmed V and J ends, which lost 3 bases and 2 bases, there was a span of 17 bases. This CDR3 has 16 amino acids. This chain's CDR3 is CASSLSRGFEPYEQYF. DNA of the CDR3: TGTGCCAGCAGCTTGTCTCGGGGGTTTGAGCCCTACGAGCAGTACTTC.

The rearrangement uses TRBV18 and TRBJ1-1, with TRBD1 matching over 8 bases. After removal of 1 base from V and 5 bases from J, the junction contained 6 bases not matched to a gene. The CDR3 runs to 15 residues. Germline V lookup: CDR1 KGHSH, CDR2 LQKENI. The CDR3 is CASSPQSGGGTEAFF. In DNA, the CDR3 is TGTGCCAGCTCACCACAATCAGGGGGCGGGACTGAAGCTTTCTTT.

The chain combines TRBV5-1 with TRBJ2-1, with 7 positions matching TRBD1. CDR3 length: 16 amino acids. With V trimmed by 4 bases and J by 1 base, 8 bases remained unmatched. The V gene's germline CDR1 is SGHRS and CDR2 YFSETQ. DNA for the CDR3: TGCGCCAGCAGCGACAAAACAGGGGCGTCCTACAATGAGCAGTTCTTC. This codes for CASSDKTGASYNEQFF.

This sequence joins TRBV9 and TRBJ1-3; D perhaps matches TRBD1 (5 bases). V was trimmed by 3 bases and J by 0 bases, leaving 10 bases between them. The CDR3 extends over 15 amino acids. Germline V lookup: CDR1 SGDLS, CDR2 YYNGEE. The CDR3 DNA reads TGTGCCAGCAGCGAGGGGAGGGCCTCTGGAAACACCATATATTTT. Protein product: CASSEGRASGNTIYF. Combining the CDR3 with reference TRBV9 and TRBJ1-3 gives the whole variable domain DSGVTQTPKHLITATGQRVTLRCSPRSGDLSVYWYQQSLDQGLQFLIQYYNGEERAKGNILERFSAQQFPDLHSELNLSSLELGDSALYFCASSEGRASGNTIYFGEGSWLTVV.

The rearrangement joins TRBV2 to TRBJ1-2; a weak D match, TRBD1 (6 bases). CDR3 length equals 14 residues. Trimming removed 8 bases at V and 8 bases at J, with 21 bases between. Germline lookup yields CDR1 SNHLY and CDR2 FYNNEI. The DNA of the CDR3 is TGTGCCAGCCATTCAGGGGCCTGGGGCGGAGGCTACACCTTC. Translation gives CASHSGAWGGGYTF.

The chain employs TRBV28 and TRBJ1-5, with 7 bases identical to TRBD1. Germline V lookup: CDR1 MDHEN, CDR2 SYDVKM. This CDR3 has 14 residues. Trimming at V came to 2 bases and at J to 6 bases, leaving 4 bases not matched to a gene. Written as DNA, the CDR3 is TGTGCCAGCAGTTTACCTACAGGGGTTCAGCCCCAGCATTTT. Its translation is CASSLPTGVQPQHF.

The chain employs TRBV28 and TRBJ2-7; TRBD1 aligns across 8 bases. CDR1 is MDHEN, CDR2 SYDVKM, per germline. CDR3 length: 14 residues. Germline trimming cut 6 bases from V and 3 bases from J; bases unmatched to any gene: 7. The CDR3 nucleotides read TGTGCCAGCAGCCTCCAGGGGGCAGACTACGAGCAGTACTTC. Residues: CASSLQGADYEQYF.

J is TRBJ1-1 and V is TRBV3-1 (or the pseudogene TRBV3-2); D call uncertain. CDR3 length: 15 residues. V dropped 2 bases and J dropped 0 bases, with 10 bases sitting between them. CDR1 and CDR2 (germline): LGHDT, YNNKEL (reference sequence). The CDR3 DNA sequence: TGTGCCAGCAGCCAATTTGACAAACTGAACACTGAAGCTTTCTTT. This translates into CASSQFDKLNTEAFF.

The chain uses TRBV13 and TRBJ2-7; 8 bases map to TRBD1. The CDR3 has 17 residues. Germline CDR1 is PRHDT and CDR2 is FYEKMQ (reference sequence). V shed 1 base, J shed 5 bases, and the junction held 13 bases outside the gene matches. CDR3 nucleotide sequence: TGTGCCAGCAGCTTAGATCAGGGGCCAGGGGGCTTCCACGAGCAGTACTTC. The encoded protein is CASSLDQGPGGFHEQYF.

The chain uses TRBV5-4 and TRBJ2-5; D might be TRBD1 (5 bases). Deletions cut 0 bases from V and 1 base from J, with 7 bases between. This CDR3 has 14 residues. Germline loops: CDR1 SGHNT, CDR2 YYREEE (reference sequence). The chain's CDR3 is CASSLVQVQETQYF. CDR3 DNA: TGTGCCAGCAGCTTGGTACAGGTCCAAGAGACCCAGTACTTC.

CDR3 nucleotide sequence: TGTGCCAGCAGTATTCCCCCTCTGGGCATGAACACTGAAGCTTTCTTT. It specifies CASSIPPLGMNTEAFF. The chain combines TRBV28 with TRBJ1-1; D unresolved. V shed 5 bases and J shed 0 bases, with 16 bases lying between them. CDR3 length: 16 residues. Germline loops: CDR1 MDHEN, CDR2 SYDVKM.

The J gene is TRBJ1-4, the V gene TRBV6-6; tentatively, D is TRBD1 (5 bases). The CDR3 runs 16 residues. Trimming pared 4 bases from V and 6 bases from J, leaving 18 bases between. The germline CDR1 and CDR2 sequences are MNHNY and SVGAGI (reference sequence). The CDR3 here is CASSFWTLGGDEKLFF. Here the CDR3 DNA reads TGTGCCAGCAGTTTCTGGACCCTCGGGGGTGATGAAAAACTGTTTTTT.

The chain has TRBV21-1 and TRBJ2-7; the D call of TRBD2 is as the table states it, not checked on the DNA. TRBV21-1 is a pseudogene segment. The CDR3 contains 16 residues. The CDR3 region is CASRVKADFPPYEQYF. The CDR3 DNA reads TGTGCCAGCAGAGTAAAAGCGGATTTTCCTCCCTACGAGCAGTACTTC.

The CDR3 nucleotides are TGTGCCTCCCGGGACTCGGGGATCGACTATGGCTACACCTTC. Translating gives CASRDSGIDYGYTF. This chain connects TRBV6-5 to TRBJ1-2; D perhaps matches TRBD1 (5 bases). In germline, CDR1 is MNHEY, CDR2 SVGAGI. V lost 11 bases and J lost 3, with 19 bases in between. This CDR3 spans 14 amino acids.

The rearrangement joins TRBV7-8 to TRBJ1-5; D call uncertain. The CDR3 contains 14 residues. With 2 bases removed from V and 4 bases from J, the gap between germline ends came to 9 bases. The V gene's germline CDR1 is SGHVS and CDR2 FQNEAQ. The CDR3, as DNA: TGTGCCAGCAGCTTATATGGGCAGAATCAGCCCCAGCATTTT. It encodes CASSLYGQNQPQHF.

Turning to this clone: The same CDR3 also results from other DNA sequences found in this sample. The V gene is TRBV9, the J gene TRBJ2-7; tentatively, D is TRBD1 (6 bases). The CDR3 runs to 14 residues. Germline CDR1 reads SGDLS; CDR2 reads YYNGEE. V was clipped by 2 bases and J by 0 bases, with 9 bases between them. The CDR3 sequence: CASSVGQISYEQYF. The DNA for the CDR3 is TGTGCCAGCAGCGTGGGACAAATCTCCTACGAGCAGTACTTC.

The chain uses TRBV9 and TRBJ1-3; weak D call: TRBD1 (5 bases). CDR1 is SGDLS, CDR2 YYNGEE, per germline. The CDR3 is 15 residues long. V lost 3 bases, J lost 2 bases, and 12 bases lay in between. The CDR3 region has the DNA TGTGCCAGCAGCGCTCCGGGGGGAACTGGAAACACCATATATTTT. It encodes CASSAPGGTGNTIYF.

This rearrangement joins TRBV6-5 to TRBJ2-6, with D unresolved. The V gene lost 1 base and the J gene lost 0 bases, with 7 bases spanning the gap. Germline CDR1 and CDR2: MNHEY and SVGAGI. This CDR3 spans 16 amino acids. The CDR3 DNA reads TGTGCCAGCAGTTACTTTAAGAGCTCTGGGGCCAACGTCCTGACTTTC. Translating gives CASSYFKSSGANVLTF.

The chain carries TRBV2 and TRBJ2-6; no reliable D call. The germline gives CDR1 SNHLY, CDR2 FYNNEI. This CDR3 is 15 amino acids long. Trimming pared 6 bases from V and 2 bases from J, leaving 11 bases between. For the CDR3, the DNA is TGTGCCAGCAGGACAACTGGGCCTGGGGCCAACGTCCTGACTTTC. It codes for CASRTTGPGANVLTF.